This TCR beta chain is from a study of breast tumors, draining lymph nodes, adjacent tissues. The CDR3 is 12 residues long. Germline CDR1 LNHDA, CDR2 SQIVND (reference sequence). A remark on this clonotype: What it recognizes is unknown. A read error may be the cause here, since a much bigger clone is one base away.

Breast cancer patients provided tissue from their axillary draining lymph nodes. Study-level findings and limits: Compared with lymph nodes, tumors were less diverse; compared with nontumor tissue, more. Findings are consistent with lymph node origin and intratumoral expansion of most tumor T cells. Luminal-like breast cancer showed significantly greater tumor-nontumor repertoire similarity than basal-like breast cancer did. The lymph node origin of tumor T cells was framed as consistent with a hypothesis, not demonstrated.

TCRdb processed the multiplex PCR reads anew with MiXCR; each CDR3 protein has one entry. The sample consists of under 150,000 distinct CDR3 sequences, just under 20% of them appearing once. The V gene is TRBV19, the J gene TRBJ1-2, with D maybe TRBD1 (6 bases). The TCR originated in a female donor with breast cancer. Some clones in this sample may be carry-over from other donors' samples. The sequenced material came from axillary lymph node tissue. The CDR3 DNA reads TGTGCCAGCGGACAGACCTCTAATGGCTGCACCTTC. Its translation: CASGQTSNGCTF.